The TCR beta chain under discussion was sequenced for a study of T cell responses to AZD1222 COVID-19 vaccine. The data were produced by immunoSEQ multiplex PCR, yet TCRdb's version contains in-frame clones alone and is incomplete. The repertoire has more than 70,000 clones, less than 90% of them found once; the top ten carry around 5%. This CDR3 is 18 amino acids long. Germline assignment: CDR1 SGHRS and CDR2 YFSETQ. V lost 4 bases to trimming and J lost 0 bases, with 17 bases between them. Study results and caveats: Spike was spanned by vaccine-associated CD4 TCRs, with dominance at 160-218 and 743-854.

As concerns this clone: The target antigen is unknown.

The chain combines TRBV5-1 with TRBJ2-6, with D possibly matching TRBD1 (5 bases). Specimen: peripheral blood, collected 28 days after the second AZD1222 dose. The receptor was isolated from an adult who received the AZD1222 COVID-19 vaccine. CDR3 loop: CASSPTTDPSSGANVLTF. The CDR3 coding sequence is TGCGCCAGCAGCCCCACGACAGATCCCTCCTCTGGGGCCAACGTCCTGACTTTC.